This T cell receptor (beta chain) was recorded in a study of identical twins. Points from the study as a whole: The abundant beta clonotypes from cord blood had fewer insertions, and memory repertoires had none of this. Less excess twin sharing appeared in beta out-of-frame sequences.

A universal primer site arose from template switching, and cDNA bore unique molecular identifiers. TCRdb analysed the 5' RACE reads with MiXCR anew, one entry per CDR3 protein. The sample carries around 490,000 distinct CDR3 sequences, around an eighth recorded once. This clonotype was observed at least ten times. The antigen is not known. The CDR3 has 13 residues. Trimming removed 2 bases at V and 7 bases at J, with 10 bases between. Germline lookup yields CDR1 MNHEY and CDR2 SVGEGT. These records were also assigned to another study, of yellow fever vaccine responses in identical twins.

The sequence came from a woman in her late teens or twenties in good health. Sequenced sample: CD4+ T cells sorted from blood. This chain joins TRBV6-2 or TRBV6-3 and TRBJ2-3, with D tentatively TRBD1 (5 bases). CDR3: CASSYPYRNTQYF. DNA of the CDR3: TGTGCCAGCAGTTACCCCTACAGGAATACGCAGTATTTT.